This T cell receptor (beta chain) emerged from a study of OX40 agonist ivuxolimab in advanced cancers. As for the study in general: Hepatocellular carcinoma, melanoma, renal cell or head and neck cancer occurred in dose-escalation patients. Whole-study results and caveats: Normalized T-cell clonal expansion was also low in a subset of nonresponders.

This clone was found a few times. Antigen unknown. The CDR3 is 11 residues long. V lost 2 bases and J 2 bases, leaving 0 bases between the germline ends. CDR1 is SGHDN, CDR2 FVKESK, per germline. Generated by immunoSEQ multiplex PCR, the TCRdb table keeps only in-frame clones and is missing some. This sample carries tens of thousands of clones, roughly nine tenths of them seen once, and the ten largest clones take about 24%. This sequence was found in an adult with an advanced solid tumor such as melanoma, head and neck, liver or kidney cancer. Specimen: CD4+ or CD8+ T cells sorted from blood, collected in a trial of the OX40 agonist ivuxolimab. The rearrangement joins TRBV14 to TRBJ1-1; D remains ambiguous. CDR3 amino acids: CASSQNTEAFF. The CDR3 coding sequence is TGTGCCAGCAGCCAAAACACTGAAGCTTTCTTT.